This T cell receptor beta chain is drawn from a study of blood T cell repertoires in COVID-19 (dated by TCRdb to 2019 to 2021). Regarding the complete study: Samples from collaborators originated in the United States, Italy and Spain and spanned both the acute and convalescent phases of COVID-19. The prospective study material was composed of cDNA or gDNA derived from T cells, B-cell-depleted T cells, or PBMCs. Subjects who had been exposed to COVID-19, were actively infected with it, or had recovered from it provided the deeply sampled blood TCRbeta repertoires that made up the dataset. The repertoires were made available in a free public database intended to serve as a resource for research on the immune response to SARS-CoV-2. Samples came from the ongoing ImmuneRACE study (first 160 participants) plus 1,254 subjects from 6 global collaborators. Sample metadata almost always included a de-identified subject ID, COVID-19 status, age in years and sex. Where available, HLA class I and class II types were taken from metadata supplied by the sample provider and were not determined by assay-based typing. Study-wide findings and limitations: Clinical and demographic metadata were provided uncurated, with the amount varying by source and participant.

A remark on this clone: Its recognized antigen is unknown. Per-base quality was not reported, and no clone a single base away is much larger than it.

The collaborating institutions used their own protocols to collect whole blood in K2EDTA tubes. For TCRbeta analysis, collaborator samples were shipped as frozen whole blood, as isolated PBMCs, or as DNA extracted from either sample type. TCRbeta CDR3 regions were amplified from genomic DNA using the immunoSEQ Assay, a bias-controlled multiplex PCR. On the study's bioinformatics: The number of nucleated cells in each sample was estimated by amplification of reference gene primers within the assay. To quantify the absolute abundance of each unique TCRbeta CDR3 rearrangement, sequence reads were collapsed and filtered. For each sample, productive Simpson clonality was calculated by taking the square root of Simpson's diversity index across productive rearrangements. The table comes from immuneACCESS by way of TCRdb, which keeps in-frame sequences with V and J called. Part of the clones is missing from these tables; in studies checked, under half for an unresolved V gene and the rest for unknown reasons. That table furnishes V, J and clone size, whereas the DNA furnished D and trimming. In this sample the table shows hundreds of thousands of clones, just over 85% of which occur a single time. Of the sample, over 1.3% falls within the top ten clones.

Sequences LGHNT (CDR1) and FRNRAP (CDR2) are obtained from the germline V gene. Taken from cysteine to phenylalanine, the CDR3 has 16 residues. Of the read, only the CDR3 DNA is kept; its 48 bases are in frame from base 1. Between the V and J ends, shortened by 6 bases and 2 bases respectively, the junction contains 18 bases. The sample was peripheral blood. The V and J segments used are TRBV12-5 and TRBJ2-3, with TRBD2 tentatively as D gene (6 bases match). The source is an elderly man with acute or convalescent COVID-19. The DNA reads as follows: TGTGCTAGTGGGAGCGGGCGAGCGGGTTTCACAGATACGCAGTATTTT. Translated, this is CASGSGRAGFTDTQYF.